This T cell receptor (beta chain) emerged from a study of cytomegalovirus exposure and HLA in healthy donors. Study conclusions and caveats: The authors later linked a missense DCLRE1C variant to TCR beta V- and J-gene trimming.

There are 11 residues in the CDR3. The germline CDR1 and CDR2 sequences are GTSNPN and SVGIG (reference sequence). Trimming removed 4 bases from V and 5 bases from J, with 9 bases in between. As concerns this clone: Its target is unknown.

PCR amplification relied on 60 Vbeta primers (plus 13 Jbeta primers). Sequencing was performed with immunoSEQ multiplex PCR; in TCRdb, only in-frame clones are kept and a portion is missing. The repertoire consists of over 100,000 clones, with approximately 81% occurring once and the leading ten covering about 2%. The sample comprised PBMCs. The J gene is TRBJ2-7, the V gene TRBV30; no definite D call. The sequence derives from a woman in her 30s in good health and CMV-seronegative. The CDR3, as DNA: TGTGCCTGGACTCTGAGCCACGAGCAGTACTTC. Its protein is CAWTLSHEQYF.